These 12 T cell receptor beta chains were sequenced from one sample in a study of control samples from healthy donors and cancer patients. TCRdb's copy holds only in-frame clones and misses some; the assay was immunoSEQ multiplex PCR. The data show roughly 59,000 clones, with roughly nine tenths seen just once and around 1.7% held by the top ten. Sequences were obtained from PBMCs. The receptor set was obtained from a man aged 35-49 years with colorectal cancer.

The chain couples TRBV5-4 to TRBJ1-3; no definite D call. The germline V gene has CDR1 SGHNT and CDR2 YYREEE (reference sequence). The CDR3 loop spans 15 amino acids. V was trimmed by 4 bases and J by 3 bases, leaving 14 bases between them. This CDR3 reads CASSRDQAIGNTIYF. CDR3 bases: TGTGCCAGCAGCCGAGACCAGGCCATTGGAAACACCATATATTTT.

The chain uses TRBV6-5 and TRBJ2-7; the match to TRBD2 covers 8 bases. The V gene's germline CDR1 is MNHEY and CDR2 SVGAGI. V lost 6 bases and J lost 1; bases outside the gene matches: 5. The CDR3 has 14 amino acids. Written as DNA, the CDR3 is TGTGCCAGCAGAACACTAGCGGCTTCCTACGAGCAGTACTTC. Its translation is CASRTLAASYEQYF.

This clone appeared once. V and J are TRBV20-1 and TRBJ1-2; tentative D call: TRBD1 (6 bases). Trimming stripped 7 bases from V and 6 bases from J, with 12 bases between. Germline-derived CDR1 and CDR2 are DFQATT and SNEGSKA (reference sequence). This CDR3 is built from 11 residues. CDR3: CSVYRGDGYTF. CDR3 bases: TGCAGTGTATATAGGGGGGATGGCTACACCTTC.

The gene calls are TRBV12-3 or TRBV12-4 and TRBJ1-1; D may be TRBD1 (6 bases). The CDR3 loop spans 13 amino acids. Trimming took 8 bases from V and 3 from J, leaving 13 bases between them. The chain's CDR3 is CASLRDIDTEAFF. CDR3 bases: TGTGCCAGCCTCCGGGACATCGACACTGAAGCTTTCTTT.

The chain joins TRBV9 to TRBJ2-1; D may be TRBD1 (6 bases). CDR3 size: 15 residues. Germline CDR1 SGDLS, CDR2 YYNGEE. V lost 3 bases and J 4 bases, leaving 14 bases between the germline ends. CDR3 bases: TGTGCCAGCAGCGCACAGGGAGAGGCTTACAATGAGCAGTTCTTC. Protein product: CASSAQGEAYNEQFF.

The V gene is TRBV3-1 (or the pseudogene TRBV3-2), the J gene TRBJ2-5; TRBD2 matches at 9 bases. V lost 2 bases, J lost 4 bases, and 5 bases stayed unmatched. The CDR3 loop spans 15 amino acids. Germline loops: CDR1 LGHDT, CDR2 YNNKEL (reference sequence). The CDR3 reads CASSQRTSDGETQYF. The CDR3 DNA sequence: TGTGCCAGCAGCCAAAGGACTAGCGATGGAGAGACCCAGTACTTC.

V gene TRBV9 combines with J gene TRBJ1-1; D remains unclear. V lost 2 bases and J 1 base, leaving 6 bases between the germline ends. This CDR3 is built from 13 residues. Per the germline V gene, CDR1 is SGDLS and CDR2 is YYNGEE. The CDR3 spells CASSVDENTEAFF. The DNA for the CDR3 is TGTGCCAGCAGCGTGGACGAGAACACTGAAGCTTTCTTT.

The chain links TRBV3-1 (or the pseudogene TRBV3-2) to TRBJ1-2, with D unclear. CDR1 and CDR2 from the germline V gene are LGHDT and YNNKEL (reference sequence). This CDR3 has 13 amino acids. V lost 0 bases and J lost 4, with 6 bases in between. CDR3 amino acids: CASSQDGPYGYTF. As DNA, the CDR3 is TGTGCCAGCAGCCAAGATGGGCCCTATGGCTACACCTTC.

The rearrangement uses TRBV19 and TRBJ1-2; tentative D call: TRBD1 (5 bases). The CDR3 is 17 amino acids. Germline V gene data show CDR1 as LNHDA and CDR2 as SQIVND (reference sequence). V dropped 0 bases and J dropped 0 bases, with 14 bases sitting between them. CDR3 DNA: TGTGCCAGTAGTATAGAAACAGGCTTTGGATCTAACTATGGCTACACCTTC. It codes for CASSIETGFGSNYGYTF.

The J gene is TRBJ2-7, the V gene TRBV20-1; D not resolved. The CDR3 covers 15 residues. Trimming left V 3 bases short and J 0 bases short, with 15 bases between. Germline V CDR1 and CDR2: DFQATT, SNEGSKA (reference sequence). DNA of the CDR3: TGCAGTGCTAGTCTCCCTACGAGCCCCTCCTACGAGCAGTACTTC. Translated, it gives CSASLPTSPSYEQYF.

V and J are TRBV18 and TRBJ2-1, with 10 bases matching TRBD2. This CDR3 is built from 16 residues. The germline V gene encodes CDR1 KGHSH and CDR2 LQKENI. Losses at the gene ends were 1 base for V and 5 bases for J; bases not matched to a gene: 5. This chain's CDR3 is CASSPLSGGANNEQFF. In DNA form, the CDR3 reads TGTGCCAGCTCACCACTCAGCGGGGGGGCAAACAATGAGCAGTTCTTC.

This chain joins TRBV5-1 and TRBJ2-5; D might be TRBD2 (6 bases). CDR1 is SGHRS, CDR2 YFSETQ, per germline. This CDR3 spans 15 amino acids. The V gene lost 0 bases and the J gene lost 5 bases, with 14 bases spanning the gap. The CDR3 sequence is CASSLAGGAAETQYF. In DNA, the CDR3 is TGCGCCAGCAGCTTGGCCGGAGGGGCCGCGGAGACCCAGTACTTC.